This T cell receptor (beta chain) comes out of a study of T cell responses to AZD1222 COVID-19 vaccine. Broader study findings: AZD1222 recipients seropositive at baseline numbered only five or six. The donor cohort was predominantly white British with a female majority, and clonal diversity may have been underestimated. Unmutated variant regions reportedly attract nearly half of all spike-specific TCRs.

Germline V gene lookup returns CDR1 LNHDA and CDR2 SQIVND (reference sequence). The CDR3 covers 14 residues. V shed 7 bases and J shed 4 bases, with 13 bases lying between them. This table comes from immunoSEQ multiplex PCR, and its TCRdb copy is limited to in-frame clones, with some not included. The data show roughly 180,000 clones, approximately 90% seen once. As regards this clone: Antigen unknown.

The sequenced sample was peripheral blood, obtained 28 days after the second AZD1222 dose. The sequence came from an adult who received the AZD1222 COVID-19 vaccine. This chain joins TRBV19 and TRBJ2-2, with D possibly being TRBD2 (6 bases). The DNA of the CDR3 is TGTGCCAGTACCCCCGGACTATCCACCGGGGAGCTGTTTTTT. Amino acids: CASTPGLSTGELFF.